One sample yielded the 22 T cell receptor beta chains listed below, sequenced in a study of T-cell reconstitution after alpha-beta-depleted transplantation in children. TCRbeta library construction was performed incorporating unique molecular identifiers. MiXCR, run by TCRdb on the PCR reads, gives a single entry per CDR3 protein. The sample lists fewer than 700,000 distinct CDR3 sequences, around 13% occurring once. The source was PBMCs, mostly from graft donor cells, collected 360 days after TCRalphabeta/CD19-depleted stem cell transplant. These receptor sequences come from a male patient aged 5 to 17 who had a stem cell transplant for acute myeloid leukemia, so the T cells may come from the graft donor.

This clonotype has only a few counts. The chain joins TRBV11-1 to TRBJ2-7, with D hard to call. The CDR3 is made up of 18 amino acids. V was cut by 2 bases and J by 2 bases, with 22 bases left in between. CDR1 SGHAT and CDR2 FQDESV come from the germline V gene (reference sequence). CDR3 sequence (DNA): TGTGCCAGCAGCTTACCACTACGGATCGCTACCCCAGCCTACGAGCAGTACTTC. Amino acid sequence: CASSLPLRIATPAYEQYF.

This clonotype was picked up a small number of times. The genes are TRBV24-1 and TRBJ2-1, with 8 bases aligning to TRBD1. Losses at the gene ends were 3 bases for V and 4 bases for J; bases not matched to a gene: 7. CDR1 is KGHDR and CDR2 is SFDVKD in the germline V gene. The CDR3 runs to 16 residues. The CDR3 region is CATSDPLRGPYNEQFF. Written as DNA, the CDR3 is TGTGCCACCAGTGATCCCCTCAGGGGGCCGTACAATGAGCAGTTCTTC.

V gene TRBV20-1 combines with J gene TRBJ2-1; 12 positions agree with TRBD2. CDR1 is DFQATT, CDR2 SNEGSKA, per germline (reference sequence). Trimming cost V 1 base and J 5 bases; bases outside gene matches: 18. This CDR3 is built from 20 residues. CDR3 region: CSARGGASGRAGWGDNEQFF. DNA for the CDR3: TGCAGTGCTAGAGGGGGGGCTAGCGGGAGGGCTGGCTGGGGGGACAATGAGCAGTTCTTC.

The chain joins TRBV10-3 to TRBJ2-1; TRBD2 aligns across 10 bases. Trimming took 3 bases from V and 10 from J; bases not matched to a gene: 9. CDR3 size: 15 residues. Germline V gene lookup returns CDR1 ENHRY and CDR2 SYGVKD. The CDR3 sequence is CAISDGLAGVGEQFF. Written as DNA, the CDR3 is TGTGCCATCAGTGATGGGCTAGCGGGAGTGGGAGAGCAGTTCTTC.

The chain employs TRBV9 and TRBJ2-1, with 11 positions matching TRBD1. Germline V gives CDR1 SGDLS, CDR2 YYNGEE. The length of the CDR3 is 14 residues. The V segment lost 0 bases and the J segment 10 bases; nucleotides outside the gene matches: 3. The CDR3 DNA is TGTGCCAGCAGCGTAGGGACAGGGGGCAGAGAGCAGTTCTTC. Translation gives CASSVGTGGREQFF.

This clonotype was seen a handful of times. This rearrangement joins TRBV20-1 to TRBJ2-5; D unclear. Trimming took off 7 bases at V and 2 bases at J, with 14 bases between the two ends. The CDR3 is made up of 13 amino acids. CDR1 DFQATT and CDR2 SNEGSKA come from the germline V gene (reference sequence). The CDR3 sequence: CSGYREWQETQYF. The DNA for the CDR3 is TGCAGTGGGTATCGTGAGTGGCAAGAGACCCAGTACTTC.

This chain uses TRBV5-1 with TRBJ2-7; TRBD1 matches at 8 bases. Germline V gene data show CDR1 as SGHRS and CDR2 as YFSETQ. V lost 4 bases, J lost 1 base, and 13 bases stayed unmatched. CDR3 length equals 17 residues. CDR3 protein: CASSPYRGALLSYEQYF. DNA for the CDR3: TGCGCCAGCAGCCCCTACAGGGGGGCCCTCCTGTCCTACGAGCAGTACTTC.

This clonotype has a count of ten or more. The genes are TRBV11-2 and TRBJ2-1; 11 nucleotides line up with TRBD2. The CDR3 totals 19 residues. Germline-derived CDR1 and CDR2 are SGHAT and FQNNGV. Losses at the gene ends were 2 bases for V and 7 bases for J; bases not matched to a gene: 16. In DNA, the CDR3 is TGTGCCAGCAGCTTAAATCTTTTTAGCGGGAGGGTGGGGGATAATGAGCAGTTCTTC. Translated: CASSLNLFSGRVGDNEQFF.

The gene calls are TRBV15 and TRBJ2-5; 13 bases fit TRBD2. The length of the CDR3 is 15 residues. With V trimmed by 7 bases and J by 2 bases, 4 bases remained unmatched. Germline CDR1 and CDR2: LNHNV and YYDKDF (reference sequence). As DNA, the CDR3 is TGTGCCACCACGGGACTAGCGGGATCTCAAGAGACCCAGTACTTC. This sequence encodes CATTGLAGSQETQYF.

The V call is TRBV20-1, the J call TRBJ2-5; 10 positions match TRBD2. V shed 6 bases, J shed 1 base, and the junction held 5 bases outside the gene matches. Germline-derived CDR1 and CDR2 are DFQATT and SNEGSKA (reference sequence). The CDR3 is 14 residues long. The CDR3 coding sequence is TGCAGTGCCCATGGACTAGCGGCCCAAGAGACCCAGTACTTC. It specifies CSAHGLAAQETQYF.

This clonotype was detected ten times or more. The V gene is TRBV4-2, the J gene TRBJ2-1; D not certain. The germline V gene has CDR1 LGHNA and CDR2 YNFKEQ. The CDR3 has 13 residues. Trimming took off 1 base at V and 12 bases at J, with 13 bases between the two ends. The CDR3 sequence: CASSQGTDELQFF. DNA of the CDR3: TGTGCCAGCAGCCAAGGGACCGATGAATTGCAGTTCTTC.

This chain connects TRBV4-2 to TRBJ2-1; 10 bases align to TRBD2. Germline CDR1 LGHNA, CDR2 YNFKEQ. The CDR3 contains 16 residues. V dropped 0 bases and J dropped 9; count of bases not matched to a gene: 8. The CDR3 protein is CASSQDLGLAGVEQFF. The DNA of the CDR3 is TGTGCCAGCAGCCAAGATCTGGGGCTAGCGGGAGTTGAGCAGTTCTTC.

Many counts were recorded for this clonotype. The V call is TRBV14, the J call TRBJ2-2; the match to TRBD2 covers 13 bases. Germline CDR1 is SGHDN and CDR2 is FVKESK. Trimming cost V 4 bases and J 1 base; bases outside gene matches: 9. This CDR3 is 19 amino acids long. CDR3 coding DNA: TGTGCCAGCAGCCTTCGGACTAGCGGGAGTTTATGGAACACCGGGGAGCTGTTTTTT. Translating gives CASSLRTSGSLWNTGELFF.

This clonotype appeared a few times. V and J are TRBV9 and TRBJ2-1; D gene uncertain. CDR3 length equals 14 residues. The V end was cut by 0 bases, the J end by 9 bases, with 13 bases between. CDR1 and CDR2 from the germline V gene are SGDLS and YYNGEE. DNA of the CDR3: TGTGCCAGCAGCGTAGCCATAGTATCAGCTGAGCAGTTCTTC. Protein sequence: CASSVAIVSAEQFF.

This chain connects TRBV10-3 to TRBJ2-2, with a possible D match to TRBD2 (6 bases). The CDR3 runs 16 residues. With 4 bases removed from V and 2 bases from J, the gap between germline ends came to 14 bases. CDR1 is ENHRY and CDR2 is SYGVKD in the germline V gene. Here the CDR3 reads CAISGFTTSNTGELFF. The CDR3 DNA sequence: TGTGCCATCAGTGGTTTCACGACTAGTAACACCGGGGAGCTGTTTTTT.

The rearrangement joins TRBV11-2 to TRBJ2-2; 12 bases fit TRBD2. Losses at the gene ends were 1 base for V and 2 bases for J; bases not matched to a gene: 8. This CDR3 has 19 residues. CDR1 and CDR2 from the germline V gene are SGHAT and FQNNGV. The CDR3 bases are TGTGCCAGCAGCTTAGTAGGTCTAGCGGGAGGGCCAAACACCGGGGAGCTGTTTTTT. It encodes CASSLVGLAGGPNTGELFF.

Turning to this clonotype: Germline is not matched at one junction end, which may reflect a read error. The rearrangement joins TRBV7-7 to TRBJ2-1; 12 bases match TRBD2. From germline, CDR1 is SSHAT and CDR2 FNYEAQ (reference sequence). The CDR3 is made up of 19 amino acids. CDR3 in amino acids: CASSLETGLAGGLPNEQFF. The CDR3 DNA reads TGTGCTAGCAGCTTAGAGACCGGGCTAGCGGGAGGGTTGCCCAATGAGCAGTTCTTC.

There are a few counts of this clonotype. The junction differs from germline at one of its ends, possibly a read error. This sequence joins TRBV7-7 and TRBJ2-1; D call uncertain. The CDR3 covers 14 residues. Germline V CDR1 and CDR2: SSHAT, FNYEAQ (reference sequence). CDR3 amino acids: CASSPISNYNEQFF. The CDR3 DNA is TGTGCTAGCAGCCCAATCTCTAACTACAATGAGCAGTTCTTC. The entire variable domain, with the rest obtained from reference TRBV7-7 and TRBJ2-1, is as follows: GAGVSQSPRYKVTKRGQDVTLRCDPISSHATLYWYQQALGQGPEFLTYFNYEAQPDKSGLPSDRFSAERPEGSISTLTIQRTEQRDSAMYRCASSPISNYNEQFFGPGTRLTVL.

This clonotype was seen a handful of times. The chain has TRBV18 and TRBJ2-7, with TRBD2 as a possible D gene (6 bases). This CDR3 spans 12 amino acids. The V and J ends lost 5 bases and 5 bases respectively, with 10 bases between them. Germline CDR1 reads KGHSH; CDR2 reads LQKENI. The CDR3 here is CASSRTTDEQYF. The CDR3 nucleotides are TGTGCCAGCTCAAGGACTACGGACGAGCAGTACTTC.

This clonotype was detected many times. CDR3 sequence (DNA): TGTGCCACCAGCAGAGATGTATTGGTGGCGGGACCCTACGAGCAGTACTTC. Translated: CATSRDVLVAGPYEQYF. The chain has TRBV15 and TRBJ2-7, with D maybe TRBD2 (6 bases). Trimming removed 0 bases at V and 2 bases at J, with 17 bases between. Germline V gene lookup returns CDR1 LNHNV and CDR2 YYDKDF (reference sequence). The CDR3 runs to 17 residues. The full variable domain, its missing parts supplied by reference TRBV15 and TRBJ2-7, is DAMVIQNPRYQVTQFGKPVTLSCSQTLNHNVMYWYQQKSSQAPKLLFHYYDKDFNNEADTPDNFQSRRPNTSFCFLDIRSPGLGDTAMYLCATSRDVLVAGPYEQYFGPGTRLTVT.

The chain links TRBV11-3 to TRBJ2-2; 9 bases align to TRBD2. This CDR3 has 16 residues. V gave up 2 bases and J gave up 7 bases; unmatched junction bases: 8. CDR1 SGHNT and CDR2 YENEEA come from the germline V gene. The CDR3 DNA reads TGTGCCAGCAGCTTACGTCCGCGGGAGGGCCTCGGGGAGCTGTTTTTT. Its protein is CASSLRPREGLGELFF.

This sequence joins TRBV2 and TRBJ2-5; D may match TRBD1 or TRBD2 (7 bases each). The CDR3 runs to 15 residues. Trimming left V 0 bases short and J 5 bases short, with 13 bases between. Germline CDR1 reads SNHLY; CDR2 reads FYNNEI. Here the CDR3 DNA reads TGTGCCAGCAGTGAAGCCAACAGGGGAGGGGAGACCCAGTACTTC. This encodes CASSEANRGGETQYF. The variable domain in full, with the rest retrieved from reference TRBV2 and TRBJ2-5, is EPEVTQTPSHQVTQMGQEVILRCVPISNHLYFYWYRQILGQKVEFLVSFYNNEISEKSEIFDDQFSVERPDGSNFTLKIRSTKLEDSAMYFCASSEANRGGETQYFGPGTRLLVL.